The entry that follows covers one T cell receptor beta chain sequence. This clonotype has just a few counts. Its recognized antigen is unknown. A much larger clone is a single base away; this may be a read error. The record originates from a study of human T cells and chemical hapten exposure (dated by TCRdb to about 2021). In the study overall: The libraries were sequenced as a pool, and the TCR yield per sample differed mostly because of small variations in library volumes within the pool. This study followed changes in the peripheral blood TCR repertoire in vivo during primary and secondary sensitization of alopecia patients to the hapten diphenylcyclopropenone (DPC). From each blood RNA sample, both TCR alpha and TCR beta chains were sequenced.

Libraries were made using 5' RACE. Sequencing was performed on an Illumina MiSeq. During library preparation, unique molecular identifiers were attached to individual cDNA molecules so that TCRs could be counted in a quantitative, reproducible way. For the original study's pipeline: A median of around 100,000 TCRs per sample was observed, with a range of about 23,224 to 750,000. V, J and CDR3 annotation of the TCR reads was carried out using the Decombinator software suite. For PS versus PT1 abundance plots, all samples were subsampled to the same number of TCRs (28,000). Expanded TCRs were defined as absent before sensitization and observed at least eight times at the 2-week time point. TCRdb trimmed public reads at Q25 via fastp, called clones via MiXCR and kept in-frame beta chains. Every distinct CDR3 protein forms one entry, paired with its most common genes and DNA. TCRdb's processing, not the study's, gives the V and J calls here. Counted in this sample were some 150,000 distinct CDR3 sequences; over 3.5% of them appeared once. The ten largest clones add up to around 1.5% of the sample.

The CDR3 contains 17 residues, cysteine and phenylalanine counted. The sequence is cut down to CDR3 DNA, 51 bases in frame from base 1. V has 5 bases trimmed and J has 5 bases trimmed; junction bases matching no gene number 14. The germline V gene sets CDR1 to SNHLY and CDR2 to FYNNEI. Total RNA was isolated from unfractionated whole blood collected in Tempus Blood RNA tubes. Five or six healthy volunteers were used as TCR sequencing controls and were bled at day 0, 2 weeks and 6 weeks. The paper as a whole reports these results and caveats: After repeated subsampling, the strength of the expansion versus patch-test correlation and the threshold at which it became significant changed. DPC sensitization did not change the number of TCRs with a frequency above 1 in 1000, and there was no evidence of changes in global repertoire structure.

The sequence is built from TRBV2 and TRBJ1-3; the junction holds 8 bases that match TRBD1. The receptor was isolated from a female donor in good health. The bases are TGTGCCAGCAGTCTACTGAACAGGGGGTGGTCGAGAAACACCATATATTTT. This is translated as CASSLLNRGWSRNTIYF. Reference TRBV2 and TRBJ1-3 genes cover what lies past the CDR3, so the full variable domain is EPEVTQTPSHQVTQMGQEVILRCVPISNHLYFYWYRQILGQKVEFLVSFYNNEISEKSEIFDDQFSVERPDGSNFTLKIRSTKLEDSAMYFCASSLLNRGWSRNTIYFGEGSWLTVV.